Listed here are 20 T cell receptor beta chains from one sample, sequenced in a study of early T cells in non-severe SARS-CoV-2 infection. Via MiXCR, TCRdb re-called the 5' RACE reads, giving one row per CDR3 protein. The table lists 75,000 or so distinct CDR3 sequences, around 10% of them singletons. The sequencing used whole blood, collected at baseline. The receptor set was obtained from an adult who was a healthcare worker with PCR-confirmed SARS-CoV-2 infection or an uninfected control (not recorded which).

The chain uses TRBV6-5 and TRBJ2-1, with D hard to call. V was trimmed by 4 bases and J by 5 bases, leaving 15 bases between them. This CDR3 is built from 15 residues. Germline CDR1 is MNHEY and CDR2 is SVGAGI. Written as DNA, the CDR3 is TGTGCCAGCAGTTCTTTGCGAACGTACCACAATGAGCAGTTCTTC. Translated, it gives CASSSLRTYHNEQFF.

J is TRBJ1-5 and V is TRBV18; TRBD1 is a possible D gene (5 bases). V was cut by 3 bases and J by 1 base, with 13 bases left in between. The length of the CDR3 is 16 residues. Germline assignment: CDR1 KGHSH and CDR2 LQKENI. Here the CDR3 DNA reads TGTGCCAGCTCACCGACAGTTGTTTTAAGCAATCAGCCCCAGCATTTT. Its translation: CASSPTVVLSNQPQHF. The whole variable domain, filled in from reference TRBV18 and TRBJ1-5, reads NAGVMQNPRHLVRRRGQEARLRCSPMKGHSHVYWYRQLPEEGLKFMVYLQKENIIDESGMPKERFSAEFPKEGPSILRIQQVVRGDSAAYFCASSPTVVLSNQPQHFGDGTRLSIL.

V gene TRBV12-2 combines with J gene TRBJ2-3; whether TRBD1, the table's D call, matches the DNA was not checked. TRBV12-2 is labeled a pseudogene. The CDR3 covers 13 residues. The CDR3 loop reads CASRLGPGNTQYF. In DNA, the CDR3 is TGTGCAAGTCGCTTAGGTCCCGGGAATACGCAGTATTTT.

The CDR3 sequence: CASSLGTGSYTF. The CDR3 coding sequence is TGTGCCAGCAGCTTAGGTACCGGAAGCTACACCTTC. The rearrangement joins TRBV7-9 to TRBJ1-2; D unresolved. This CDR3 contains 12 residues. Germline CDR1 is SEHNR and CDR2 is FQNEAQ (reference sequence). V lost 1 base and J 9 bases, leaving 9 bases between the germline ends.

The rearrangement joins TRBV30 to TRBJ2-3; unclear D gene. There are 12 residues in the CDR3. V shed 0 bases and J shed 3 bases, with 4 bases lying between them. Germline V gene data show CDR1 as GTSNPN and CDR2 as SVGIG (reference sequence). CDR3 sequence reads: CAWSVGTDTQYF. The CDR3 coding sequence is TGTGCCTGGAGTGTAGGTACAGATACGCAGTATTTT. Together with reference TRBV30 and TRBJ2-3, the CDR3 gives the full variable domain: SQTIHQWPATLVQPVGSPLSLECTVEGTSNPNLYWYRQAAGRGLQLLFYSVGIGQISSEVPQNLSASRPQDRQFILSSKKLLLSDSGFYLCAWSVGTDTQYFGPGTRLTVL.

This clonotype came up many times. A junction end diverges from the germline sequence, so it may reflect a read error. This sequence joins TRBV29-1 and TRBJ2-3, with unresolved D. Germline assignment: CDR1 SQVTM and CDR2 ANQGSEA. There are 12 residues in the CDR3. The CDR3, as DNA: TGCAGCGTCGAAGCTAGCACAGATACGCAGTATTTT. It is translated as CSVEASTDTQYF.

This CDR3 is CSVGAGVLYNEQFF. CDR3 sequence (DNA): TGCAGCGTCGGGGCGGGAGTACTTTACAATGAGCAGTTCTTC. The rearrangement links TRBV29-1 to TRBJ2-1; 7 nucleotides align to TRBD2. This CDR3 comprises 14 residues. From germline, CDR1 is SQVTM and CDR2 ANQGSEA. V was clipped by 6 bases and J by 4 bases; unmatched bases: 9.

This clonotype was seen repeatedly, ten times or more. The chain uses TRBV7-8 and TRBJ2-7, with TRBD1 matching 11 bases. CDR3 size: 15 residues. The germline V gene has CDR1 SGHVS and CDR2 FQNEAQ. V was pared by 4 bases and J by 2 bases, with 4 bases of the junction left unmatched. CDR3 DNA: TGTGCCAGCAGCTCGGGACAGGGGGTAACCTACGAGCAGTACTTC. Protein sequence: CASSSGQGVTYEQYF.

This clonotype was seen only once. The chain uses TRBV5-1 and TRBJ2-1, with 9 bases aligning to TRBD2. The germline V gene encodes CDR1 SGHRS and CDR2 YFSETQ. CDR3 length: 15 residues. Trimming removed 3 bases from V and 3 bases from J; junction bases left unmatched: 4. CDR3 nucleotide sequence: TGCGCCAGCAGCTCCGGACTAGCGAGCTACAATGAGCAGTTCTTC. It codes for CASSSGLASYNEQFF.

This clonotype qualifies as medium-sized. The chain couples TRBV2 to TRBJ1-5, with TRBD1 matching over 7 bases. The CDR3 covers 13 residues. Trimming removed 6 bases from V and 9 bases from J; junction bases left unmatched: 8. CDR1 is SNHLY and CDR2 is FYNNEI in the germline V gene. CDR3 loop: CASRRDSQGPQHF. CDR3 nucleotides: TGTGCCAGCAGGAGGGACAGCCAAGGGCCCCAGCATTTT.

This clonotype was counted ten times or more. The CDR3 here is CASGPRTFYNEQFF. The DNA of the CDR3 is TGTGCCAGCGGTCCCAGGACTTTTTACAATGAGCAGTTCTTC. The chain employs TRBV6-2 or TRBV6-3 and TRBJ2-1; D is perhaps TRBD2 (5 bases). CDR3 length: 14 residues. With 8 bases removed from V and 4 bases from J, the gap between germline ends came to 15 bases. Germline CDR1 and CDR2: MNHEY and SVGEGT.

This chain uses TRBV5-4 with TRBJ1-2; 9 bases map to TRBD1. CDR3 length: 13 residues. Germline V gene data show CDR1 as SGHNT and CDR2 as YYREEE (reference sequence). The trim removed 4 bases at V and 7 bases at J, leaving 5 bases unmatched. CDR3 sequence: CASSTGTGRGYTF. The CDR3 DNA follows: TGTGCCAGCAGCACCGGGACAGGGCGTGGCTACACCTTC.

The rearrangement links TRBV19 to TRBJ2-3, with D possibly called TRBD1 or TRBD2 (5 bases each). CDR3 length: 15 amino acids. Trimming removed 4 bases at V and 0 bases at J, with 11 bases between. Germline-derived CDR1 and CDR2 are LNHDA and SQIVND (reference sequence). The CDR3 DNA reads as TGTGCCAGTAGTACCGGGGACCGCAGCACAGATACGCAGTATTTT. Translating it yields CASSTGDRSTDTQYF.

This clonotype was observed a few times. The chain has TRBV12-3 or TRBV12-4 and TRBJ2-3; a possible D gene is TRBD2 (5 bases). The CDR3 totals 15 residues. Trimming took 2 bases from V and 1 from J, leaving 10 bases between them. The CDR3 nucleotides read TGTGCCAGCAGTTTACCTAGCTCGCGCACAGATACGCAGTATTTT. This encodes CASSLPSSRTDTQYF.

This clonotype showed up many times. The chain is built from TRBV27 and TRBJ2-3; maybe TRBD1 (6 bases). The ends were cut back, 3 bases at V and 5 bases at J, with 12 bases in the middle. Germline values: CDR1 MNHEY, CDR2 SMNVEV (reference sequence). The CDR3 spans 14 residues. This CDR3 reads CASSFMGAGDTQYF. The CDR3 nucleotides read TGTGCCAGCAGTTTTATGGGGGCGGGAGATACGCAGTATTTT.

The chain recombines TRBV12-3 or TRBV12-4 with TRBJ2-7; 10 nucleotides match TRBD2. CDR3 length equals 15 residues. Trimming removed 0 bases from V and 3 bases from J; junction bases left unmatched: 2. The DNA for the CDR3 is TGTGCCAGCAGTTTAGCTCCTAGCGGGAGCTACGAGCAGTACTTC. It is translated as CASSLAPSGSYEQYF.

This clonotype was found many times. The chain is built from TRBV12-3 or TRBV12-4 and TRBJ2-7; possibly TRBD1 for D (6 bases). Deletions cut 5 bases from V and 7 bases from J, with 12 bases between. This CDR3 spans 12 amino acids. The chain's CDR3 is CASSTQGYEQYF. As DNA, the CDR3 is TGTGCCAGCAGTACACAGGGATATGAGCAGTACTTC.

This clonotype was observed a handful of times. This sequence joins TRBV3-1 and TRBJ1-5; D may be TRBD1 (5 bases). CDR1 and CDR2 (germline): LGHDT, YNNKEL (reference sequence). The CDR3 extends over 15 amino acids. The germline V and J ends were trimmed by 6 bases and 1 base, with 13 bases remaining between them. CDR3 region: CASSHGTASNQPQHF. The CDR3 DNA follows: TGTGCCAGCAGTCACGGGACGGCGAGCAATCAGCCCCAGCATTTT.

This clonotype turned up a few times. This chain joins TRBV2 and TRBJ1-5, with D perhaps TRBD1 (5 bases). The CDR3 totals 14 residues. CDR1 is SNHLY, CDR2 FYNNEI, per germline. The V end lost 2 bases, the J end lost 7 bases, and 12 bases lay between the germline ends. In DNA form, the CDR3 reads TGTGCCAGCAGTGAACGGCGGCGGGACCAGCCCCAGCATTTT. This gives the protein CASSERRRDQPQHF.

The chain carries TRBV15 and TRBJ2-1; tentatively, D is TRBD2 (6 bases). The V gene lost 0 bases and the J gene lost 8 bases, with 11 bases spanning the gap. Germline values: CDR1 LNHNV, CDR2 YYDKDF (reference sequence). This CDR3 is 14 amino acids long. CDR3 DNA sequence: TGTGCCACCAGCAGAGATCCTAGCGATGATGAGCAGTTCTTC. This translates into CATSRDPSDDEQFF.